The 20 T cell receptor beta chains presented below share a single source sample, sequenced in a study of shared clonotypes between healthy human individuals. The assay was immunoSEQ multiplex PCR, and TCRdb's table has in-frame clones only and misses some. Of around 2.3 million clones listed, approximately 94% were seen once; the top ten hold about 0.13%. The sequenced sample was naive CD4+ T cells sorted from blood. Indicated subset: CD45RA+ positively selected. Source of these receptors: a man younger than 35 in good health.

The CDR3 sequence is CASSLGGTGYTGELFF. The CDR3 nucleotides read TGTGCCAGCAGCTTAGGTGGGACAGGGTACACCGGGGAGCTGTTTTTT. The chain links TRBV11-3 to TRBJ2-2, with 9 bases matching TRBD1. The germline CDR1 and CDR2 sequences are SGHNT and YENEEA. The CDR3 sequence is 16 residues long. Losses at the gene ends were 1 base for V and 3 bases for J; bases not matched to a gene: 3.

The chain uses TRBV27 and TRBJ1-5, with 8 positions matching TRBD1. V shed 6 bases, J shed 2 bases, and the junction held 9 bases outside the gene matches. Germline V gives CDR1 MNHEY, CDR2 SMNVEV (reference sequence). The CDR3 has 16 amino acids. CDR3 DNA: TGTGCCAGCAGCCGGACAGGGCTGAACGGCAATCAGCCCCAGCATTTT. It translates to CASSRTGLNGNQPQHF.

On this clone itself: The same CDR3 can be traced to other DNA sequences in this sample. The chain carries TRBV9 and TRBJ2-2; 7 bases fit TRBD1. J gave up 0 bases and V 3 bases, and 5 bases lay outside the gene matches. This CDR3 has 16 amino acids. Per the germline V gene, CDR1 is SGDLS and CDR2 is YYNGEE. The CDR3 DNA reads TGTGCCAGCAGCGCCACCGGGACAGCGAACACCGGGGAGCTGTTTTTT. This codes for CASSATGTANTGELFF.

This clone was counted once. This CDR3 is CASSVVGTSVIGELFF. DNA for the CDR3: TGTGCCAGCAGCGTAGTGGGGACTAGCGTGATCGGGGAGCTGTTTTTT. The chain is built from TRBV9 and TRBJ2-2; 10 bases are shared with TRBD2. Trimming removed 0 bases from V and 7 bases from J; junction bases left unmatched: 6. Germline CDR1 SGDLS, CDR2 YYNGEE. CDR3 length: 16 residues.

Here the CDR3 DNA reads TGCGCCAGCAGCCAAACCGTGGGGTTGGCACCCCTCCACTTT. Residues: CASSQTVGLAPLHF. J is TRBJ1-6 and V is TRBV4-3; D not certain. This CDR3 region has 14 residues. V was trimmed by 2 bases and J by 11 bases, leaving 13 bases between them. CDR1 is LGHNA and CDR2 is YSLEER in the germline V gene.

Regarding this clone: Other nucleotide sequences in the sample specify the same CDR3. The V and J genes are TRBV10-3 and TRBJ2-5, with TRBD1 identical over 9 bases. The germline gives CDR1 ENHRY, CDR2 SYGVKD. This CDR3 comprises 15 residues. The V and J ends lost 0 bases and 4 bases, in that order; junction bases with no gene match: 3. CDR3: CAISESSTGGETQYF. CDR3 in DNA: TGTGCCATCAGTGAGTCCTCGACAGGGGGAGAGACCCAGTACTTC.

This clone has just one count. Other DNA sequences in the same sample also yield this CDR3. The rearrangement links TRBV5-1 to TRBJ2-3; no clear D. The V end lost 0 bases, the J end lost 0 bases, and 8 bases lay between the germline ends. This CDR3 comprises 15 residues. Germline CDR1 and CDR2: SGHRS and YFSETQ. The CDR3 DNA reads TGCGCCAGCAGCTTGGCCAGAACTAGCACAGATACGCAGTATTTT. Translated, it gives CASSLARTSTDTQYF.

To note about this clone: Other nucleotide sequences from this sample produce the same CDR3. CDR3 coding DNA: TGCGCCAGCAGCTTGGCCGCAGGCCTCAGCTACGAGCAGTACTTC. This encodes CASSLAAGLSYEQYF. The gene calls are TRBV5-1 and TRBJ2-7; no definite D call. CDR1 is SGHRS, CDR2 YFSETQ, per germline. The V end lost 0 bases, the J end lost 3 bases, and 13 bases lay between the germline ends. CDR3 length equals 15 residues.

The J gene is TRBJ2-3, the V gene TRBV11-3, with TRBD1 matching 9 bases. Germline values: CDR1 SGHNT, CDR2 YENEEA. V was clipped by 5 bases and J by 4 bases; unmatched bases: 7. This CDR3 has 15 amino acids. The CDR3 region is CASSPGTGRADTQYF. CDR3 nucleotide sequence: TGTGCCAGCAGCCCCGGGACAGGGAGGGCAGATACGCAGTATTTT.

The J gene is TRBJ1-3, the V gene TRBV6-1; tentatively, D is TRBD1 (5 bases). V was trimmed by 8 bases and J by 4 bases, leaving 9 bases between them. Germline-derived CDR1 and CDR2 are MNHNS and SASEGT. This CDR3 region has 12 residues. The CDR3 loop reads CASGTYGNTIYF. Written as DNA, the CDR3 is TGTGCCAGCGGGACTTACGGAAACACCATATATTTT.

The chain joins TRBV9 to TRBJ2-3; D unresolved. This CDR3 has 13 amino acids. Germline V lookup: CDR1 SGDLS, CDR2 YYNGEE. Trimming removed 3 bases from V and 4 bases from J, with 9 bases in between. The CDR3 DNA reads TGTGCCAGCAGCGCCGTAGTAGCAGATACGCAGTATTTT. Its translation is CASSAVVADTQYF.

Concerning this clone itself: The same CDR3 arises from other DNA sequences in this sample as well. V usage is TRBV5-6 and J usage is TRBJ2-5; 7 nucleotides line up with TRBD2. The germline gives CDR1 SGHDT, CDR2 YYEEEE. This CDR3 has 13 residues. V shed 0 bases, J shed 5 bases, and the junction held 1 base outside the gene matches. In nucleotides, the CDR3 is TGTGCCAGCAGCTTGGTGGGAGGGGAGACCCAGTACTTC. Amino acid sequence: CASSLVGGETQYF.

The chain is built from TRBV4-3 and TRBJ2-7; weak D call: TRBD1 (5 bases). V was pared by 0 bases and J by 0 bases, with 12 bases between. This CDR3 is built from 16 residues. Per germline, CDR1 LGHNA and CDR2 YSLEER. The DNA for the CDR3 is TGCGCCAGCAGCCAAGATCCGGCAGGGTCCTCCTACGAGCAGTACTTC. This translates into CASSQDPAGSSYEQYF.

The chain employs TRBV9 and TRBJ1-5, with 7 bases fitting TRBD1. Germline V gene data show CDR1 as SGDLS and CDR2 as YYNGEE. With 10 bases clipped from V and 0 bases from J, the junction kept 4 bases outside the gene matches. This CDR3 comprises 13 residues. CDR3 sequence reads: CASTGCSNQPQHF. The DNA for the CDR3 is TGTGCCTCGACAGGGTGTAGCAATCAGCCCCAGCATTTT.

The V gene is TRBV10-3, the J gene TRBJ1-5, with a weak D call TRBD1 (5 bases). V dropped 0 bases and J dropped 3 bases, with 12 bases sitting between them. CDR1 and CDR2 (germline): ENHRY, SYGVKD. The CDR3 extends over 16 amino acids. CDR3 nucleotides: TGTGCCATCAGTGAGTCGATGAGGGACCTCAATCAGCCCCAGCATTTT. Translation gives CAISESMRDLNQPQHF.

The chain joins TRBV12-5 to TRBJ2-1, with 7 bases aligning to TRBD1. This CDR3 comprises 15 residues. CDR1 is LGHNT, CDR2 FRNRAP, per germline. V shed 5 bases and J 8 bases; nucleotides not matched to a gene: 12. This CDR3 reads CASGPDTGVLDEQFF. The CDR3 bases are TGTGCTAGTGGTCCCGACACAGGGGTTCTGGATGAGCAGTTCTTC.

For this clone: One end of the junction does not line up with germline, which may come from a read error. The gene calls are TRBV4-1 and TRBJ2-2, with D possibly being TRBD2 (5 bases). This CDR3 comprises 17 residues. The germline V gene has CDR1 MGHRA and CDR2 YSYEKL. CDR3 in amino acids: CASSQGSGRYNIGELFF. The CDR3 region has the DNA TGCGCCAGCAGCCAGGGAAGCGGTCGGTATAACATCGGGGAGCTGTTTTTT.

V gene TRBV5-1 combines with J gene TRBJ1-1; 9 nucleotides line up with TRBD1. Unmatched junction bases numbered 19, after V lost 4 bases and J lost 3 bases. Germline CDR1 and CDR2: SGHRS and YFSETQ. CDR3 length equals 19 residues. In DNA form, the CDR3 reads TGCGCCAGCAGCGAGGCCGGGACAGGGTTTACCGGTGGGGACACTGAAGCTTTCTTT. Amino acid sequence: CASSEAGTGFTGGDTEAFF.

DNA of the CDR3: TGCGCCAGCAGCCGCCCCGAGGCACAGGGCTCTGGAAACACCATATATTTT. This sequence encodes CASSRPEAQGSGNTIYF. V and J are TRBV4-1 and TRBJ1-3; D may be TRBD1 (6 bases). Germline CDR1 and CDR2: MGHRA and YSYEKL. This CDR3 comprises 17 residues. The germline V and J ends were trimmed by 4 bases and 0 bases, with 16 bases remaining between them.

The CDR3 DNA sequence: TGTGCCAGCAGGCCCACGACCACAGGGAGCTCGGCGTACTTC. Its translation: CASRPTTTGSSAYF. The V and J genes are TRBV6-5 and TRBJ2-7; D is perhaps TRBD1 (6 bases). The V end lost 6 bases, the J end lost 12 bases, and 24 bases lay between the germline ends. Per the germline V gene, CDR1 is MNHEY and CDR2 is SVGAGI. The CDR3 runs 14 residues.